This T cell receptor beta chain was sequenced during a study of blood T cell repertoires in COVID-19. There are 16 residues in the CDR3. Germline loops: CDR1 SGHRS, CDR2 YFSETQ. V lost 3 bases to trimming and J lost 0 bases; unmatched junction nucleotides: 5. Data came from immunoSEQ multiplex PCR; TCRdb stores just in-frame clones and leaves some out. The sample includes about 250,000 clones, 65% to 90% seen only once; the top ten take 4.5% to 6%. The J gene is TRBJ1-3, the V gene TRBV5-1; 8 bases map to TRBD1. The receptor was isolated from a man aged 45 to 65 with active or convalescent COVID-19. The specimen was peripheral blood. This chain's CDR3 is CASSYAGGLSGNTIYF. The CDR3 bases are TGCGCCAGCAGCTACGCAGGGGGCCTCTCTGGAAACACCATATATTTT.